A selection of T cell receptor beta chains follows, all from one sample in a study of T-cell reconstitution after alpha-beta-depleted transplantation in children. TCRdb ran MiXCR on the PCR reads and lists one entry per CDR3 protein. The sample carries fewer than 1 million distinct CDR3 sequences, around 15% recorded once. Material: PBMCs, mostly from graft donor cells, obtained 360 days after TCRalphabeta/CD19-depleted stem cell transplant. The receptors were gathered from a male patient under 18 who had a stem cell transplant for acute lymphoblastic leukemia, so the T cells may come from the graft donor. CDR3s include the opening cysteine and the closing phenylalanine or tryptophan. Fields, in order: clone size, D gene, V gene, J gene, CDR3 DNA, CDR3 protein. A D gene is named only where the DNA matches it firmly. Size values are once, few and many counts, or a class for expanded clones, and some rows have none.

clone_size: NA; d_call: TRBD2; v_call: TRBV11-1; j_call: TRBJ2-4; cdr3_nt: TGTGCCAGCAGCTTAGAGGGGACTAGTCTCACAATGGCCAAAAACATTCAGTACTTC; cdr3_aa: CASSLEGTSLTMAKNIQYF
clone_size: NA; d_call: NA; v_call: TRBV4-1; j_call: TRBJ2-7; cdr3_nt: TGCGCCAGCAGCCAAGCCCCCGGGGCGACCTACGAGCAGTACTTC; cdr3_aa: CASSQAPGATYEQYF
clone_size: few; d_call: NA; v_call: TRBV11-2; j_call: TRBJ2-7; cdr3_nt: TGTGCCAGCAGCGAAGGACTCCTCTCCGAGCAGTACTTC; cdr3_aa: CASSEGLLSEQYF
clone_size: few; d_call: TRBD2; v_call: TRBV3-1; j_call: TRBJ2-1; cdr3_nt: TGTGCCAGCAGCCAAGGGGGACTAGCGGGGGAGGATGAGCAGTTCTTC; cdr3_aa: CASSQGGLAGEDEQFF
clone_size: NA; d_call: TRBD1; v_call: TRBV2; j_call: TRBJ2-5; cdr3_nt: TGTGCCGCCCGACAGGGGGCACAGGAGACCCAGTACTTC; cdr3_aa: CAARQGAQETQYF
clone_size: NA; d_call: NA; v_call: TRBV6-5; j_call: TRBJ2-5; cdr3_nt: TGTGCCAGCAGTTACTCGGGGGTTCCAGGCCCCCAAGAGACCCAGTACTTC; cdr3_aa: CASSYSGVPGPQETQYF
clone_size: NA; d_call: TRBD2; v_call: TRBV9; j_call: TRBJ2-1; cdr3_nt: TGTGCCAGCAGCGTCAACCCAGCGGGAGACCCCTACAATGAGCAGTTCTTC; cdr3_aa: CASSVNPAGDPYNEQFF
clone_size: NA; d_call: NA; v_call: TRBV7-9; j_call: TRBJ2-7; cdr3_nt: TGTGCCAGCAGCTGGAGGCCCCCCCACGAGCAGTACTTC; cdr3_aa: CASSWRPPHEQYF
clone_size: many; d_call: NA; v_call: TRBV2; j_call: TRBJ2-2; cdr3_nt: TGTGCCAGCATGGGCCTCCGCTTTAACACCGGGGAGCTGTTTTTT; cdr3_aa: CASMGLRFNTGELFF
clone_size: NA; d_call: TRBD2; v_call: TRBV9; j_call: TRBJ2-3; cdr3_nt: TGTGCCAGCAGCGTAGAGTTGTTAGCGGGAGATACGCAGTATTTT; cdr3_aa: CASSVELLAGDTQYF
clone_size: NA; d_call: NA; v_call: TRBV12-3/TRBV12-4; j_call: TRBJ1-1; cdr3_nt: TGTGCCAGCAGTTGGGCCAGGGTCACTGAAGCTTTCTTT; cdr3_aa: CASSWARVTEAFF
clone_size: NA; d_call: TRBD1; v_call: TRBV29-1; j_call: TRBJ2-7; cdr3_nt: TGCAGCGTTACCGGGACAGGGGGGTCCTACGAGCAGTACTTC; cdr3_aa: CSVTGTGGSYEQYF
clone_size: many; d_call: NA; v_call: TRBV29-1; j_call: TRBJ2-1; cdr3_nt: TGCAGCGTTGGGCGGCTAGCGTTCAATGAGCAGTTCTTC; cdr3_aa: CSVGRLAFNEQFF
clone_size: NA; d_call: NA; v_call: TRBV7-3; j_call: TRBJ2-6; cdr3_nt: TGTGCCAGCAGCTTAAATCACGTCGTGGCAGGGTTCGGGGCCAACGTCCTGACTTTC; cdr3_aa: CASSLNHVVAGFGANVLTF
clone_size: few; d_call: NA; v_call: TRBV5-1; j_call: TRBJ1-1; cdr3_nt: TGCGCCAGCAGCTTCGAGGGGGGAAGAGGGACTGAAGCTTTCTTT; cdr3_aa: CASSFEGGRGTEAFF
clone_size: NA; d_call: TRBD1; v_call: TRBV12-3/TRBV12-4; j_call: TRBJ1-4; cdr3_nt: TGTGCCAGCAGTTTAAAAGTCGGTCGGACAGGGTTTGCAAAACTGTTTTTT; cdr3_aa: CASSLKVGRTGFAKLFF
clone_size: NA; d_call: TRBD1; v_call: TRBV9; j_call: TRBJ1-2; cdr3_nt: TGTGCCAGCAGCCCATATTTGGACAGGGGAGGTGGCTACACCTTC; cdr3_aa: CASSPYLDRGGGYTF
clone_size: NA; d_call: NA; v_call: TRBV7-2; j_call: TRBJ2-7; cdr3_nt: TGTGCCAGCAGTCCCCTTCCACTAGCTCATCCCAGCTACGAGCAGTACTTC; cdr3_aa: CASSPLPLAHPSYEQYF
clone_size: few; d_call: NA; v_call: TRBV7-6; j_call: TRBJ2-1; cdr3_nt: TGTGCCAGCAGCCCGGGAAACTTGGATGAGCAGTTCTTC; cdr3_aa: CASSPGNLDEQFF
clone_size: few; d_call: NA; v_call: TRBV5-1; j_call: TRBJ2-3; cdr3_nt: TGCGCCAGCAGCTTGGCGGAGATTCGGACAGATACGCAGTATTTT; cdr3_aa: CASSLAEIRTDTQYF
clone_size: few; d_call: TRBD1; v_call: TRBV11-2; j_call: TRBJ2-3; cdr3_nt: TGTGCCAGCAGCCTCACAGGGGGATTCTCAGATACGCAGTATTTT; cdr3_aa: CASSLTGGFSDTQYF
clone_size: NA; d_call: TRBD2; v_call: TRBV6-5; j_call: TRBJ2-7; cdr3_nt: TGTGCCAGCAGTTACTCGAGGGACTACCACTTCTACGAGCAGTACTTC; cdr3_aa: CASSYSRDYHFYEQYF
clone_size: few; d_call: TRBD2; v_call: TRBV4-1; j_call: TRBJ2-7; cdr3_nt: TGCGCCAGCAGCCAAGGGGTTAGACTAGCGGGAGATGAGCAGTACTTC; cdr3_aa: CASSQGVRLAGDEQYF
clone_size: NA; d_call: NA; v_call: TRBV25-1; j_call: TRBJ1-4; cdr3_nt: TGTGCCAGCAGTGAAGAACCCTCTCTTAATGAAAAACTGTTTTTT; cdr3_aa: CASSEEPSLNEKLFF
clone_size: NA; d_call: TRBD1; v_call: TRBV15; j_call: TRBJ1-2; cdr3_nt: TGTGCCGCGAGGGGACAGGCCCCAGGGGGCTACACCTTC; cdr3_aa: CAARGQAPGGYTF
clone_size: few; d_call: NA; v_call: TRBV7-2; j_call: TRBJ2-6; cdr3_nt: TGTGCCAGCAGCTTAACCGCTACTGGGGCCAACGTCCTGACTTTC; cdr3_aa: CASSLTATGANVLTF
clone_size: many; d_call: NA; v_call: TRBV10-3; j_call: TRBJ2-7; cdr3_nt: TGTGCCATCAGTGAGCCGGGACGGACCTTCTACGAGCAGTACTTC; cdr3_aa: CAISEPGRTFYEQYF